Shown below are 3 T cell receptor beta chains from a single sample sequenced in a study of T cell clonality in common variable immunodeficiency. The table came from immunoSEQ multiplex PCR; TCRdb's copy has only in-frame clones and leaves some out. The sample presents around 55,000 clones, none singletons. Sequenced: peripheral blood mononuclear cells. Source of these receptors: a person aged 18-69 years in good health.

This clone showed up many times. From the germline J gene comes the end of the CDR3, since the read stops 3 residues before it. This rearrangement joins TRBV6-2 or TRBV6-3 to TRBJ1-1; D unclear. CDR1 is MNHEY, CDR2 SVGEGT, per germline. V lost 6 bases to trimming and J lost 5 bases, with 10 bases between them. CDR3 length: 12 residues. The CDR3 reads CASSHQETEAFF. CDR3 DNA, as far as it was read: TGTGCCAGCAGCCACCAGGAGACTGAA.

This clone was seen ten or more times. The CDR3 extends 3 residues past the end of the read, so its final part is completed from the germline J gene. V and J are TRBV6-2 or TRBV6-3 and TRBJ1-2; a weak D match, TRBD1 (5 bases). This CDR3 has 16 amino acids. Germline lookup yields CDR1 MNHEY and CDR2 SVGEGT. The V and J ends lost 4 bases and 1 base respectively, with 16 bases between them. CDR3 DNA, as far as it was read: TGTGCCAGCAGTTTGAGGGGCCGACTAGATAACTATGGC. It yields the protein CASSLRGRLDNYG. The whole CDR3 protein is CASSLRGRLDNYGYTF.

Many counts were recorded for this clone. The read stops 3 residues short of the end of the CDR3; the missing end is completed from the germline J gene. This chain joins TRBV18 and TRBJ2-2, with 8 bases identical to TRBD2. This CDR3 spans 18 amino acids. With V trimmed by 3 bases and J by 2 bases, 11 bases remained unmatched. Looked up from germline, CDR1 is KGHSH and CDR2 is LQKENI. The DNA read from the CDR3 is TGTGCCAGCTCACCTTCCACCGTCGGACTAGCCAACACCGGGGAG. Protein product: CASSPSTVGLANTGE. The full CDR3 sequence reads CASSPSTVGLANTGELFF.